The 32 T cell receptor beta chains in this list originate from one sample, sequenced in a study of cytomegalovirus exposure and HLA in healthy donors. This PCR relied on a set of 60 Vbeta primers and 13 Jbeta primers. This table comes from immunoSEQ multiplex PCR, and its TCRdb copy is limited to in-frame clones, with some not included. The repertoire holds more than 90,000 clones, with nearly 75% as singletons. The sequencing input was PBMCs. These receptors came from a man aged 25 to 45 in good health and CMV-seropositive.

This chain links TRBV9 with TRBJ1-1, with 8 bases lining up with TRBD1. Unmatched junction bases numbered 4, after V lost 4 bases and J lost 5 bases. The CDR3 has 13 residues. Germline CDR1 and CDR2: SGDLS and YYNGEE. For the CDR3, the DNA is TGTGCCAGCAGCCTACAGGGGGGAACTGAAGCTTTCTTT. It codes for CASSLQGGTEAFF.

V is TRBV7-7 and J is TRBJ2-2; TRBD2 matches at 11 bases. V shed 2 bases, J shed 0 bases, and the junction held 14 bases outside the gene matches. CDR1 is SSHAT, CDR2 FNYEAQ, per germline (reference sequence). The CDR3 has 21 residues. DNA of the CDR3: TGTGCCAGCAGCTTAACAACACCCGGGACTAGCGGTGTTGCGAACACCGGGGAGCTGTTTTTT. As protein: CASSLTTPGTSGVANTGELFF.

This chain links TRBV6-5 with TRBJ2-1; TRBD2 agrees at 7 bases. CDR1 and CDR2 from the germline V gene are MNHEY and SVGAGI. The ends lost 5 bases at V and 4 bases at J; junction bases unmatched: 5. The CDR3 has 14 residues. The CDR3 is CASSPGGIYNEQFF. The DNA of the CDR3 is TGTGCCAGCAGTCCCGGGGGGATTTACAATGAGCAGTTCTTC.

CDR3 nucleotides: TGTGCCAGCAGTTACACGGCCAGGGGGCGCGGCTACACCTTC. The encoded protein is CASSYTARGRGYTF. The rearrangement links TRBV6-5 to TRBJ1-2; 8 bases align to TRBD1. Looked up from germline, CDR1 is MNHEY and CDR2 is SVGAGI. This CDR3 comprises 14 residues. V shed 2 bases and J 8 bases; nucleotides not matched to a gene: 7.

J is TRBJ2-7 and V is TRBV29-1, with 8 bases fitting TRBD1. In germline, CDR1 is SQVTM, CDR2 ANQGSEA. There are 16 residues in the CDR3. V shed 2 bases, J shed 0 bases, and the junction held 9 bases outside the gene matches. CDR3 residues: CSVEILDRADSYEQYF. CDR3 coding DNA: TGCAGCGTTGAAATTTTGGACAGGGCAGACTCCTACGAGCAGTACTTC.

The V call is TRBV11-3, the J call TRBJ2-3; D might be TRBD1 (7 bases). Per the germline V gene, CDR1 is SGHNT and CDR2 is YENEEA. The CDR3 runs 12 residues. V lost 5 bases and J lost 12, with 15 bases in between. CDR3 sequence: CASSPEGTVQYF. DNA for the CDR3: TGTGCCAGCAGCCCGGAGGGGACAGTACAGTATTTT.

This chain joins TRBV9 and TRBJ2-7; the match to TRBD1 covers 8 bases. The CDR3 loop spans 16 amino acids. Germline CDR1 is SGDLS and CDR2 is YYNGEE. V dropped 5 bases and J dropped 3; count of bases not matched to a gene: 13. This CDR3 reads CASSGGTGGLFYEQYF. The CDR3 DNA follows: TGTGCCAGCAGTGGGGGGACAGGCGGCCTTTTCTACGAGCAGTACTTC. The whole variable domain, filled in from reference TRBV9 and TRBJ2-7, reads DSGVTQTPKHLITATGQRVTLRCSPRSGDLSVYWYQQSLDQGLQFLIQYYNGEERAKGNILERFSAQQFPDLHSELNLSSLELGDSALYFCASSGGTGGLFYEQYFGPGTRLTVT.

The chain has TRBV28 and TRBJ1-1; D perhaps matches TRBD1 (5 bases). Trimming stripped 6 bases from V and 5 bases from J, with 10 bases between. The V gene's germline CDR1 is MDHEN and CDR2 SYDVKM. This CDR3 has 12 residues. CDR3 region: CASSGQVTEAFF. CDR3 sequence (DNA): TGTGCCAGCAGCGGACAAGTAACTGAAGCTTTCTTT.

In its sample, this clone ranks as medium-sized. The sample holds other DNA sequences that translate to the same CDR3. The chain links TRBV2 to TRBJ1-5, with 8 bases identical to TRBD1. This CDR3 has 16 amino acids. With 2 bases clipped from V and 1 base from J, the junction kept 4 bases outside the gene matches. Germline CDR1 and CDR2: SNHLY and FYNNEI. CDR3 in amino acids: CASSEQGARSNQPQHF. The CDR3 DNA follows: TGTGCCAGCAGTGAACAGGGGGCGAGGAGCAATCAGCCCCAGCATTTT.

This chain uses TRBV7-6 with TRBJ2-4; 8 bases are shared with TRBD1. Looked up from germline, CDR1 is SGHVS and CDR2 is FNYEAQ. V trimming: 5 bases; J trimming: 5 bases; junction bases outside the gene matches: 5. The length of the CDR3 is 14 residues. DNA for the CDR3: TGTGCCAGCAGCCCCGGGACAGGACAAAACATTCAGTACTTC. It is translated as CASSPGTGQNIQYF.

The chain combines TRBV5-5 with TRBJ1-4, with a possible D match to TRBD1 (5 bases). The CDR3 sequence is 15 residues long. From germline, CDR1 is SGHKS and CDR2 YYEKEE (reference sequence). V lost 5 bases and J lost 4, with 15 bases in between. CDR3 in DNA: TGTGCCAGCAGTTCCGACAGTATCGGTAATGAAAAACTGTTTTTT. Translated: CASSSDSIGNEKLFF.

This clone was counted once. The chain employs TRBV2 and TRBJ1-2, with a weak D call TRBD1 (6 bases). Trimming took 3 bases from V and 7 from J, leaving 15 bases between them. CDR3 length: 14 residues. Germline V gives CDR1 SNHLY, CDR2 FYNNEI. CDR3 nucleotides: TGTGCCAGCAGTGAGACAGGAGCCTTGGGTGGCTACACCTTC. It translates to CASSETGALGGYTF.

The V call is TRBV28, the J call TRBJ2-7, with TRBD2 as a possible D gene (6 bases). V lost 3 bases and J 2 bases, leaving 11 bases between the germline ends. The germline V gene encodes CDR1 MDHEN and CDR2 SYDVKM. The CDR3 contains 14 residues. The CDR3 protein is CASSFGEVPYEQYF. The CDR3 DNA reads as TGTGCCAGCAGTTTCGGGGAGGTCCCCTACGAGCAGTACTTC.

The chain recombines TRBV5-1 with TRBJ2-5; D may be TRBD1 (5 bases). The V end was cut by 2 bases, the J end by 2 bases, with 10 bases between. The CDR3 contains 14 residues. Germline-derived CDR1 and CDR2 are SGHRS and YFSETQ. Here the CDR3 DNA reads TGCGCCAGCAGCTTTGACAGCCCTCAAGAGACCCAGTACTTC. Its protein product is CASSFDSPQETQYF.

V is TRBV19 and J is TRBJ1-4; D perhaps matches TRBD1 (5 bases). Trimming cost V 6 bases and J 8 bases, with 19 bases left between them. The CDR3 sequence is 15 residues long. Germline CDR1 and CDR2: LNHDA and SQIVND (reference sequence). DNA for the CDR3: TGTGCCAGTAGCAAATCCGGGACTTTCGGCGAAAAACTGTTTTTT. This translates into CASSKSGTFGEKLFF.

V usage is TRBV21-1 and J usage is TRBJ2-2; the DNA was not compared with TRBD2, the D call given in the table. TRBV21-1 is flagged as a pseudogene. CDR3 size: 18 residues. The CDR3 bases are TGTGCCAGCAGCAAAGAACACGAGGGACTTACGAACACCGGGGAGCTGTTTTTT. It translates to CASSKEHEGLTNTGELFF.

V and J are TRBV28 and TRBJ1-1; 8 nucleotides line up with TRBD1. Germline CDR1 is MDHEN and CDR2 is SYDVKM. The CDR3 spans 14 residues. J lost 6 bases, V lost 5 bases, and 8 bases had no gene match. The CDR3 here is CASSRGDRPPEAFF. The CDR3 nucleotides are TGTGCCAGCAGTCGGGGGGACAGGCCGCCTGAAGCTTTCTTT.

The J gene is TRBJ2-1, the V gene TRBV5-1; D perhaps matches TRBD1 (6 bases). The germline V gene has CDR1 SGHRS and CDR2 YFSETQ. The CDR3 is 15 residues long. V dropped 0 bases and J dropped 6 bases, with 13 bases sitting between them. In DNA form, the CDR3 reads TGCGCCAGCAGCTTGGGGGACAACTTGAGCAATGAGCAGTTCTTC. Translation gives CASSLGDNLSNEQFF.

This clone is medium-sized within its sample. This chain joins TRBV27 and TRBJ2-3; D gene ambiguous. The CDR3 runs 13 residues. CDR1 MNHEY and CDR2 SMNVEV come from the germline V gene (reference sequence). Trimming shortened V by 2 bases and J by 4 bases, and 7 bases separated the two germline ends. The CDR3 protein is CASSLSRADTQYF. CDR3 nucleotides: TGTGCCAGCAGTTTAAGCCGGGCAGATACGCAGTATTTT.

The rearrangement uses TRBV11-2 and TRBJ1-1, with TRBD1 matching 9 bases. In germline, CDR1 is SGHAT, CDR2 FQNNGV. Losses at the gene ends were 6 bases for V and 4 bases for J; bases not matched to a gene: 6. The CDR3 length is 14 residues. CDR3 region: CASSRDRVGTEAFF. CDR3 DNA: TGTGCCAGCAGTCGGGACAGGGTCGGCACTGAAGCTTTCTTT.

J is TRBJ1-2 and V is TRBV6-6; D is unresolved. The V gene lost 0 bases and the J gene lost 4 bases, with 9 bases spanning the gap. CDR1 is MNHNY, CDR2 SVGAGI, per germline (reference sequence). The CDR3 spans 14 residues. CDR3 amino acids: CASSYSPGSYGYTF. As DNA, the CDR3 is TGTGCCAGCAGTTACTCTCCGGGTAGCTATGGCTACACCTTC.

This clone was picked up many times. The chain couples TRBV6-5 to TRBJ1-1, with 8 positions matching TRBD1. This CDR3 contains 12 residues. From germline, CDR1 is MNHEY and CDR2 SVGAGI. Trimming cost V 6 bases and J 7 bases; bases outside gene matches: 4. This CDR3 is CASRGQGFEAFF. DNA for the CDR3: TGTGCCAGCAGAGGACAGGGCTTTGAAGCTTTCTTT.

V is TRBV30 and J is TRBJ2-3; perhaps TRBD2 as D (5 bases). Germline CDR1 is GTSNPN and CDR2 is SVGIG (reference sequence). CDR3 length: 16 amino acids. Trimming stripped 0 bases from V and 0 bases from J, with 13 bases between. As DNA, the CDR3 is TGTGCCTGGAGTGTACCTGATCTAGCTAGCACAGATACGCAGTATTTT. Residues: CAWSVPDLASTDTQYF.

This clone was observed a handful of times. The rearrangement uses TRBV28 and TRBJ2-5, with 8 bases fitting TRBD2. The V and J ends lost 6 bases and 4 bases, in that order; junction bases with no gene match: 10. This CDR3 region has 15 residues. Germline values: CDR1 MDHEN, CDR2 SYDVKM. The CDR3 DNA sequence: TGTGCCAGCAGCCGGGGGGGCTCGGGGGGAGAGACCCAGTACTTC. Its protein is CASSRGGSGGETQYF.

The chain carries TRBV18 and TRBJ2-3; TRBD1 is a possible D gene (5 bases). Trimming removed 3 bases from V and 4 bases from J, with 11 bases in between. In germline, CDR1 is KGHSH, CDR2 LQKENI. The CDR3 totals 14 residues. This CDR3 reads CASSPLRAADTQYF. DNA for the CDR3: TGTGCCAGCTCACCCCTCAGGGCGGCAGATACGCAGTATTTT.

The genes are TRBV5-4 and TRBJ1-4; D might be TRBD1 (5 bases). The CDR3 loop spans 17 amino acids. V dropped 4 bases and J dropped 8 bases, with 24 bases sitting between them. Germline assignment: CDR1 SGHNT and CDR2 YYREEE (reference sequence). Written as DNA, the CDR3 is TGTGCCAGCAGCCTCTCTTCGGGGGAGCCCGGCAGGGAAAAACTGTTTTTT. Its protein is CASSLSSGEPGREKLFF.

V usage is TRBV29-1 and J usage is TRBJ2-3; 8 bases fit TRBD1. CDR1 SQVTM and CDR2 ANQGSEA come from the germline V gene. With 5 bases clipped from V and 4 bases from J, the junction kept 8 bases outside the gene matches. The CDR3 is 14 residues long. The CDR3 region is CSVPGDRGPDTQYF. The CDR3 DNA follows: TGCAGCGTTCCCGGCGACAGGGGCCCAGATACGCAGTATTTT.

The chain is built from TRBV10-3 and TRBJ1-5; D possibly corresponds to TRBD1 (6 bases). This CDR3 comprises 16 residues. The V gene's germline CDR1 is ENHRY and CDR2 SYGVKD. Trimming shortened V by 0 bases and J by 1 base, and 10 bases separated the two germline ends. In DNA form, the CDR3 reads TGTGCCATCAGTGAGTCAGGTAGGGGGAGCAATCAGCCCCAGCATTTT. It specifies CAISESGRGSNQPQHF.

The V call is TRBV7-9, the J call TRBJ2-1, with 7 bases matching TRBD1. The ends lost 5 bases at V and 9 bases at J; junction bases unmatched: 7. The germline V gene encodes CDR1 SEHNR and CDR2 FQNEAQ (reference sequence). This CDR3 comprises 13 residues. CDR3 sequence: CASSPTGLGEQFF. The CDR3 DNA sequence: TGTGCCAGCAGCCCGACAGGGTTAGGTGAGCAGTTCTTC.

The J gene is TRBJ1-3, the V gene TRBV4-2; TRBD1 aligns across 8 bases. CDR3 length equals 22 residues. The V gene's germline CDR1 is LGHNA and CDR2 YNFKEQ. The ends lost 4 bases at V and 0 bases at J; junction bases unmatched: 23. Here the CDR3 DNA reads TGTGCCAGCAGCCGACAAAACTACCGGGACAGGAATCACTTGAGCTCTGGAAACACCATATATTTT. The encoded protein is CASSRQNYRDRNHLSSGNTIYF.

The rearrangement links TRBV9 to TRBJ2-5; TRBD2 matches 7 bases. The junction had 9 bases not matched to a gene; V was cut back by 1 base and J by 9 bases. This CDR3 is built from 14 residues. Looked up from germline, CDR1 is SGDLS and CDR2 is YYNGEE. CDR3 amino acids: CASSVTTGGSAQYF. In DNA, the CDR3 is TGTGCCAGCAGCGTAACTACCGGGGGGTCGGCCCAGTACTTC.

The J gene is TRBJ1-1, the V gene TRBV28; no clear D gene. Germline V CDR1 and CDR2: MDHEN, SYDVKM. The CDR3 consists of 11 residues. V was cut by 6 bases and J by 7 bases, with 9 bases left in between. The CDR3 region has the DNA TGTGCCAGCAGCGACTCGCTTGAAGCTTTCTTT. Protein sequence: CASSDSLEAFF.